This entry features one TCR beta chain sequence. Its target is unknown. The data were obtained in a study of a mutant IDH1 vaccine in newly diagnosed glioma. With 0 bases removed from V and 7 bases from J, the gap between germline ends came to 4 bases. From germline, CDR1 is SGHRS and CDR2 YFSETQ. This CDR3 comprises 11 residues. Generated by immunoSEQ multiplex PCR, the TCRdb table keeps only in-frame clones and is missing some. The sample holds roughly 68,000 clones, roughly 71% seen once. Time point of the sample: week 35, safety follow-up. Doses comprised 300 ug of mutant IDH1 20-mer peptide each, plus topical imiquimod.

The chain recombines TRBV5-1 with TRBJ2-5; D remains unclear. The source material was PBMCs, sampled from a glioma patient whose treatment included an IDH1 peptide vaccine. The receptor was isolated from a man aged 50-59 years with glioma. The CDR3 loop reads CASSLDATQYF. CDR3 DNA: TGCGCCAGCAGCTTGGACGCGACCCAGTACTTC.